These T cell receptor beta chains were read from a single sample in a study of shared clonotypes between healthy human individuals. Assay: immunoSEQ multiplex PCR; the TCRdb copy retains only in-frame clones and omits some. The sample lists hundreds of thousands of clones; about 96% were seen once. The source material was naive CD8+ T cells sorted from blood. The source of these receptors is a woman aged 25-40 years in good health. Each CDR3 is given with its conserved first and last residue. A D gene is named only where the DNA matches it firmly. Clone size is stated in some rows and not others, as once, few, many or a class when expanded.

J gene: TRBJ2-1
V gene: TRBV28
clone size: once
D gene: NA
CDR3 DNA: TGTGCCAGCAGTTTTTCCTCTAGTTTCTACAATGAGCAGTTCTTC
CDR3 protein: CASSFSSSFYNEQFF

J gene: TRBJ1-2
V gene: TRBV28
clone size: NA
D gene: NA
CDR3 DNA: TGTGCCAGCAACGGGGGCGATGGCTACACCTTC
CDR3 protein: CASNGGDGYTF

J gene: TRBJ2-7
V gene: TRBV5-4
clone size: once
D gene: TRBD1
CDR3 DNA: TGTGCCAGCAGCCCCGGACAGGGTTTAATACGTTCCTACGAGCAGTACTTC
CDR3 protein: CASSPGQGLIRSYEQYF

J gene: TRBJ1-2
V gene: TRBV29-1
clone size: NA
D gene: TRBD1
CDR3 DNA: TGCAGCGTACAGGGGGACTATGGCTACACCTTC
CDR3 protein: CSVQGDYGYTF

J gene: TRBJ2-7
V gene: TRBV2
clone size: NA
D gene: NA
CDR3 DNA: TGTGCCAGCAGTAACAGGGTCTCCTACGAGCAGTACTTC
CDR3 protein: CASSNRVSYEQYF

J gene: TRBJ2-7
V gene: TRBV13
clone size: NA
D gene: TRBD2
CDR3 DNA: TGTGCCAGCAGCATAAGCGGGAGTAAGGCTCTCGAGCAGTACTTC
CDR3 protein: CASSISGSKALEQYF

J gene: TRBJ1-1
V gene: TRBV6-5
clone size: NA
D gene: NA
CDR3 DNA: TGTGCCAGCAGTTACTCGAGGATACAGGAAGCTTTCTTT
CDR3 protein: CASSYSRIQEAFF

J gene: TRBJ2-7
V gene: TRBV29-1
clone size: NA
D gene: NA
CDR3 DNA: TGCAGCGCTCTGACAGGCTCCTACGAGCAGTACTTC
CDR3 protein: CSALTGSYEQYF

J gene: TRBJ1-5
V gene: TRBV28
clone size: NA
D gene: NA
CDR3 DNA: TGTGCCAGCAGTCCCCGGGGCAGTCTCGATCAGCCCCAGCATTTT
CDR3 protein: CASSPRGSLDQPQHF

J gene: TRBJ2-7
V gene: TRBV5-8
clone size: NA
D gene: NA
CDR3 DNA: TGTGCCAGCAGCAAACAAATCTACGAGCAGTACTTC
CDR3 protein: CASSKQIYEQYF

J gene: TRBJ2-7
V gene: TRBV5-1
clone size: NA
D gene: NA
CDR3 DNA: TGCGCCAGCAGCTTGGCCTCCTTGAAGGCCGACGAGCAGTACTTC
CDR3 protein: CASSLASLKADEQYF

J gene: TRBJ2-1
V gene: TRBV5-4
clone size: NA
D gene: NA
CDR3 DNA: TGTGCCAGCAGCTTCGGTACAGGACAGTACAATGAGCAGTTCTTC
CDR3 protein: CASSFGTGQYNEQFF

J gene: TRBJ2-7
V gene: TRBV13
clone size: NA
D gene: TRBD2
CDR3 DNA: TGTGCCAGCAGCCTTAGCGGGAGGGCTGGGGAGCAGTACTTC
CDR3 protein: CASSLSGRAGEQYF

J gene: TRBJ2-3
V gene: TRBV11-3
clone size: NA
D gene: NA
CDR3 DNA: TGTGCCAGCAGCCTGAACAGCGGGCCCCTTGGCACAGATACGCAGTATTTT
CDR3 protein: CASSLNSGPLGTDTQYF

J gene: TRBJ1-1
V gene: TRBV5-1
clone size: NA
D gene: TRBD1
CDR3 DNA: TGCGCCAGCAGCGAGGGACAGGGGATCTTGATGAACACTGAAGCTTTCTTT
CDR3 protein: CASSEGQGILMNTEAFF

J gene: TRBJ2-3
V gene: TRBV5-1
clone size: NA
D gene: NA
CDR3 DNA: TGCGCCAGCAGCTTGGAACTGGGGCTGGGGACGCAGTATTTT
CDR3 protein: CASSLELGLGTQYF

J gene: TRBJ1-1
V gene: TRBV7-9
clone size: NA
D gene: NA
CDR3 DNA: TGTGCCAGCAGCGTGGGGTACACTGAAGCTTTCTTT
CDR3 protein: CASSVGYTEAFF

J gene: TRBJ1-6
V gene: TRBV5-1
clone size: NA
D gene: NA
CDR3 DNA: TGCGCCAGCAGCTTGCGTGGTTCCTATAATTCACCCCTCCACTTT
CDR3 protein: CASSLRGSYNSPLHF

J gene: TRBJ2-7
V gene: TRBV11-2
clone size: NA
D gene: NA
CDR3 DNA: TGTGCCAGCAGCTTACAGAGGGAGCAGTACTTC
CDR3 protein: CASSLQREQYF

J gene: TRBJ2-7
V gene: TRBV29-1
clone size: NA
D gene: TRBD2
CDR3 DNA: TGCAGCGTTGCGGGCGGGAGGGCCATCTACGAGCAGTACTTC
CDR3 protein: CSVAGGRAIYEQYF

J gene: TRBJ2-7
V gene: TRBV27
clone size: NA
D gene: TRBD1
CDR3 DNA: TGTGCCAGCAGTTCCTCCGGGACAGGGGTTTCCGAGCAGTACTTC
CDR3 protein: CASSSSGTGVSEQYF

J gene: TRBJ1-1
V gene: TRBV5-6
clone size: NA
D gene: NA
CDR3 DNA: TGTGCCAGCAGCTTGGAGGCTGCAGGAGCTCCCCCAGCTTTCTTT
CDR3 protein: CASSLEAAGAPPAFF

J gene: TRBJ2-1
V gene: TRBV4-1
clone size: once
D gene: NA
CDR3 DNA: TGCGCCAGCAGCCTTGAGTGGAATGAGCAGTTCTTC
CDR3 protein: CASSLEWNEQFF

J gene: TRBJ2-5
V gene: TRBV28
clone size: NA
D gene: NA
CDR3 DNA: TGTGCCAGCAGTGCCCGGGGAGGGGGCCCAGAGACCCAGTACTTC
CDR3 protein: CASSARGGGPETQYF

J gene: TRBJ2-3
V gene: TRBV4-1
clone size: NA
D gene: NA
CDR3 DNA: TGCGCCAGCAGCCAAGTGGGGGCGGGAACGTGGACAGATACGCAGTATTTT
CDR3 protein: CASSQVGAGTWTDTQYF

J gene: TRBJ2-1
V gene: TRBV5-4
clone size: once
D gene: TRBD2
CDR3 DNA: TGTGCCAGCAGCCGTTCGGGAGGTAATGAGCAGTTCTTC
CDR3 protein: CASSRSGGNEQFF

J gene: TRBJ2-7
V gene: TRBV5-6
clone size: NA
D gene: NA
CDR3 DNA: TGTGCCAGCAGCTTCCCCCGACAGTACGAGCAGTACTTC
CDR3 protein: CASSFPRQYEQYF

J gene: TRBJ2-1
V gene: TRBV9
clone size: NA
D gene: NA
CDR3 DNA: TGTGCCAGCAGCCCCGTGATGGGTCCCTACAATGAGCAGTTCTTC
CDR3 protein: CASSPVMGPYNEQFF

J gene: TRBJ2-1
V gene: TRBV25-1
clone size: NA
D gene: TRBD1
CDR3 DNA: TGTGCCAGCAGTGACTTTCCGGTGGGGGACAGCATACACAATGAGCAGTTCTTC
CDR3 protein: CASSDFPVGDSIHNEQFF

J gene: TRBJ2-7
V gene: TRBV28
clone size: NA
D gene: NA
CDR3 DNA: TGTGCCAGCAGTTTATCCGGGTCGTCCTACGAGCAGTACTTC
CDR3 protein: CASSLSGSSYEQYF

J gene: TRBJ2-7
V gene: TRBV2
clone size: NA
D gene: NA
CDR3 DNA: TGTGCCAGCAATTGGGGATCAATCGACGAGCAGTACTTC
CDR3 protein: CASNWGSIDEQYF

J gene: TRBJ2-7
V gene: TRBV27
clone size: NA
D gene: NA
CDR3 DNA: TGTGCCAGCAACCCCAGGGGCACGTCCTACGAGCAGTACTTC
CDR3 protein: CASNPRGTSYEQYF

J gene: TRBJ2-1
V gene: TRBV7-9
clone size: once
D gene: TRBD2
CDR3 DNA: TGTGCCAGCAGTGCGGGACTAGCGGAGGTCGATGAGCAGTTCTTC
CDR3 protein: CASSAGLAEVDEQFF

J gene: TRBJ2-2
V gene: TRBV5-6
clone size: NA
D gene: TRBD2
CDR3 DNA: TGTGCCAGCAGCTTGGTCAGGGAGGGCACCGGGGAGCTGTTTTTT
CDR3 protein: CASSLVREGTGELFF

J gene: TRBJ1-2
V gene: TRBV14
clone size: NA
D gene: NA
CDR3 DNA: TGTGCCAGCAGCCCCCATTCAGGGTGGAATGGCTACACCTTC
CDR3 protein: CASSPHSGWNGYTF

J gene: TRBJ2-7
V gene: TRBV2
clone size: NA
D gene: NA
CDR3 DNA: TGTGCCAGCAGTGATACCTACGAGCAGTACTTC
CDR3 protein: CASSDTYEQYF

J gene: TRBJ2-1
V gene: TRBV29-1
clone size: NA
D gene: NA
CDR3 DNA: TGCAGCGTTGAACACCCCGGGAGCTCCTACAATGAGCAGTTCTTC
CDR3 protein: CSVEHPGSSYNEQFF

J gene: TRBJ2-7
V gene: TRBV27
clone size: NA
D gene: NA
CDR3 DNA: TGTGCCAGCAGCAGAGGGGGATCCTACGAGCAGTACTTC
CDR3 protein: CASSRGGSYEQYF

J gene: TRBJ2-7
V gene: TRBV28
clone size: NA
D gene: NA
CDR3 DNA: TGTGCCAGCAGTTCTGCTTACGAGCAGTACTTC
CDR3 protein: CASSSAYEQYF

J gene: TRBJ2-1
V gene: TRBV5-6
clone size: NA
D gene: NA
CDR3 DNA: TGTGCCAGCAGTTTTTCCACGGAGCAGTTCTTC
CDR3 protein: CASSFSTEQFF

J gene: TRBJ1-1
V gene: TRBV6-1
clone size: NA
D gene: NA
CDR3 DNA: TGTGCCAGCAGTGATATCCAGGGAGTAGACACTGAAGCTTTCTTT
CDR3 protein: CASSDIQGVDTEAFF

J gene: TRBJ2-7
V gene: TRBV6-1
clone size: NA
D gene: TRBD2
CDR3 DNA: TGTGCCAGCAGTGACCAACTAGCGGGGGGCTCCTACGAGCAGTACTTC
CDR3 protein: CASSDQLAGGSYEQYF

J gene: TRBJ2-6
V gene: TRBV6-5
clone size: NA
D gene: NA
CDR3 DNA: TGTGCCAGCAGCATATCTGGGGCCAACGTCCTGACTTTC
CDR3 protein: CASSISGANVLTF

J gene: TRBJ2-5
V gene: TRBV5-4
clone size: NA
D gene: TRBD1
CDR3 DNA: TGTGCCAGCAGCTTGGTGGGGACAGCCCAAGAGACCCAGTACTTC
CDR3 protein: CASSLVGTAQETQYF

J gene: TRBJ2-1
V gene: TRBV7-8
clone size: NA
D gene: TRBD2
CDR3 DNA: TGTGCCAGCAGCTTAGCGCTTGGACTAGCCCCCGACAATGAGCAGTTCTTC
CDR3 protein: CASSLALGLAPDNEQFF

J gene: TRBJ2-7
V gene: TRBV13
clone size: NA
D gene: TRBD1
CDR3 DNA: TGTGCCAGCAGCATCGACAGGGCGGGCTACGAGCAGTACTTC
CDR3 protein: CASSIDRAGYEQYF

J gene: TRBJ2-1
V gene: TRBV6-4
clone size: NA
D gene: NA
CDR3 DNA: TGTGCCAGCAGTGATCAACCCGGGAGCTCCTACAATGAGCAGTTCTTC
CDR3 protein: CASSDQPGSSYNEQFF

J gene: TRBJ2-4
V gene: TRBV7-2
clone size: NA
D gene: NA
CDR3 DNA: TGTGCCAGCAGCTTCGTCAGCATTCAGTACTTC
CDR3 protein: CASSFVSIQYF

J gene: TRBJ1-4
V gene: TRBV29-1
clone size: NA
D gene: NA
CDR3 DNA: TGCAGCGTTGAAGTTAGAGGTAGGGCGGCGAATGAAAAACTGTTTTTT
CDR3 protein: CSVEVRGRAANEKLFF

J gene: TRBJ2-7
V gene: TRBV4-1
clone size: NA
D gene: TRBD1
CDR3 DNA: TGCGCCAGCAGCCAGTCGACAGGGAACTACGAGCAGTACTTC
CDR3 protein: CASSQSTGNYEQYF

J gene: TRBJ2-7
V gene: TRBV11-2
clone size: NA
D gene: NA
CDR3 DNA: TGTGCCAGCAGCTTAGAGGTGGCGGGATATATATCCGAGCAGTACTTC
CDR3 protein: CASSLEVAGYISEQYF